The 7 T cell receptor beta chains given below trace back to one sample, sequenced in a study of cytomegalovirus exposure and HLA in healthy donors. PCR employed 60 Vbeta and 13 Jbeta primers. Sequencing used immunoSEQ multiplex PCR; TCRdb keeps in-frame clones, though not all of them. Found here are some 200,000 clones, roughly 89% of them singletons; the top ten hold 0.9% to 1.1%. The sequenced sample was PBMCs. The receptors here all came from a woman between 18 and 30 years old in good health and CMV-seronegative.

J is TRBJ2-1 and V is TRBV13; 8 bases are shared with TRBD2. CDR1 and CDR2 from the germline V gene are PRHDT and FYEKMQ (reference sequence). V was clipped by 5 bases and J by 7 bases; unmatched bases: 10. This CDR3 is 15 amino acids long. The CDR3 DNA is TGTGCCAGCAGCCTCCGGGGGGGCCAATTGAATGAGCAGTTCTTC. This sequence encodes CASSLRGGQLNEQFF.

The chain combines TRBV30 with TRBJ1-4; tentative D call: TRBD1 (5 bases). The CDR3 extends over 16 amino acids. Per the germline V gene, CDR1 is GTSNPN and CDR2 is SVGIG (reference sequence). V was clipped by 3 bases and J by 8 bases, with 22 bases between them. The CDR3 is CAWRGGVTALEEKLFF. The CDR3, as DNA: TGTGCCTGGAGGGGGGGGGTGACAGCATTAGAGGAAAAACTGTTTTTT.

The V gene is TRBV12-5, the J gene TRBJ1-1, with TRBD1 as a possible D gene (5 bases). This CDR3 spans 14 amino acids. V lost 8 bases, J lost 1 base, and 14 bases lay in between. Per germline, CDR1 LGHNT and CDR2 FRNRAP. The CDR3 here is CASRGGEGNTEAFF. DNA of the CDR3: TGTGCTAGTCGTGGGGGGGAAGGGAACACTGAAGCTTTCTTT.

J is TRBJ1-2 and V is TRBV25-1; 7 bases are a match to TRBD1. Germline CDR1 MGHDK, CDR2 SYGVNS. This CDR3 has 14 residues. Trimming took 3 bases from V and 4 from J; bases not matched to a gene: 5. Here the CDR3 DNA reads TGTGCCAGCAGTGATCGGGACAGCCCCTATGGCTACACCTTC. Its protein product is CASSDRDSPYGYTF.

The chain carries TRBV6-6 and TRBJ2-3; 9 bases line up with TRBD1. This CDR3 has 16 amino acids. The V gene end was trimmed by 2 bases and the J gene end by 2 bases; junction bases not matched to a gene: 5. Germline CDR1 is MNHNY and CDR2 is SVGAGI (reference sequence). The CDR3 DNA is TGTGCCAGCAGTTACCCCACAGGGGGCATCACAGATACGCAGTATTTT. Translated, it gives CASSYPTGGITDTQYF.

The chain employs TRBV7-8 and TRBJ1-1; D unclear. Germline CDR1 SGHVS, CDR2 FQNEAQ. The V end was cut by 6 bases, the J end by 10 bases, with 12 bases between. There are 11 residues in the CDR3. CDR3 protein: CASRQGLRAFF. The CDR3 nucleotides read TGTGCCAGCAGACAAGGACTCAGAGCTTTCTTT. The full variable domain, its missing parts supplied by reference TRBV7-8 and TRBJ1-1, is GAGVSQSPRYKVAKRGQDVALRCDPISGHVSLFWYQQALGQGPEFLTYFQNEAQLDKSGLPSDRFFAERPEGSVSTLKIQRTQQEDSAVYLCASRQGLRAFFGQGTRLTVV.

V usage is TRBV5-1 and J usage is TRBJ2-1; 8 nucleotides match TRBD2. CDR3 size: 14 residues. J lost 6 bases, V lost 4 bases, and 6 bases had no gene match. From germline, CDR1 is SGHRS and CDR2 YFSETQ. CDR3 residues: CASSVTSGPNEQFF. The CDR3 DNA reads TGCGCCAGCAGCGTCACTAGCGGACCCAATGAGCAGTTCTTC. Full variable domain (outside the CDR3, taken from reference TRBV5-1 and TRBJ2-1): KAGVTQTPRYLIKTRGQQVTLSCSPISGHRSVSWYQQTPGQGLQFLFEYFSETQRNKGNFPGRFSGRQFSNSRSEMNVSTLELGDSALYLCASSVTSGPNEQFFGPGTRLTVL.